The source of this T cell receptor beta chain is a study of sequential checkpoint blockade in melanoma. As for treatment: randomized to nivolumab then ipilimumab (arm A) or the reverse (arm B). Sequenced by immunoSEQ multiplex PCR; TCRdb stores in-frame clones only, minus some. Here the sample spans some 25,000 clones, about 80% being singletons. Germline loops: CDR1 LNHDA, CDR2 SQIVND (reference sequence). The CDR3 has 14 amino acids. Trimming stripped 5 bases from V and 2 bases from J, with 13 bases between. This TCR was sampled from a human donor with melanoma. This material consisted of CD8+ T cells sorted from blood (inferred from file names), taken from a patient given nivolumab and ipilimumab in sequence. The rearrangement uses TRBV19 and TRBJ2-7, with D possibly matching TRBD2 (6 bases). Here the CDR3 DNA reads TGTGCCAGTAGTCCCCGCTGGAGGGCCTACGAGCAGTACTTC. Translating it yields CASSPRWRAYEQYF.